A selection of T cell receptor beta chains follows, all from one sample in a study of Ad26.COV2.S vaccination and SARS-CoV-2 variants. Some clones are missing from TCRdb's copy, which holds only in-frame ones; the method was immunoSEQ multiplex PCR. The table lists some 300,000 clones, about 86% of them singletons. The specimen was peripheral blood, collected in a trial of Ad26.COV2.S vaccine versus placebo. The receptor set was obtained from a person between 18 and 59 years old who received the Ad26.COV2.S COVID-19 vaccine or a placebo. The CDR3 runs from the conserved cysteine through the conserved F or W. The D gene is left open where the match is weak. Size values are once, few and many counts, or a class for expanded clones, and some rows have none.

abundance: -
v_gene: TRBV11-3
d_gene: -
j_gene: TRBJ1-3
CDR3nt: TGTGCCAGCAGCTTAGATCTGATAGGCCTAGCCTCTGGAAACACCATATATTTT
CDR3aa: CASSLDLIGLASGNTIYF

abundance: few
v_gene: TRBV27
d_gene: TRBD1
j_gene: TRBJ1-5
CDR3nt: TGTGCCAGCAGTCCCCGACAGGGGCGTCAGCCCCAGCATTTT
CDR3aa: CASSPRQGRQPQHF

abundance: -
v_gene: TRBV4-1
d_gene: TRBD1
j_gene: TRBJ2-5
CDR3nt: TGCGCCAGCACCAAGGGGGCTTGGCAAGAGACCCAGTACTTC
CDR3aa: CASTKGAWQETQYF

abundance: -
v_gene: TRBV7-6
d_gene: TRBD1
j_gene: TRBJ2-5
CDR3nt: TGTGCCAGCAGCTTAGGCACAGGGGGCCTTGCCTTGCGAGAGACCCAGTACTTC
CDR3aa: CASSLGTGGLALRETQYF

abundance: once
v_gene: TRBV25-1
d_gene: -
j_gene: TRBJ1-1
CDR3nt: TGTGCCAGCAGTGATCCGCCGAACACTGAAGCTTTCTTT
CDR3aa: CASSDPPNTEAFF

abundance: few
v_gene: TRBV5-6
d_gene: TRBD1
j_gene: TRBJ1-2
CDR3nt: TGTGCCAGCAGCTTGAACGACAGGGACCTCAGTGGCTACACCTTC
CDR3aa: CASSLNDRDLSGYTF

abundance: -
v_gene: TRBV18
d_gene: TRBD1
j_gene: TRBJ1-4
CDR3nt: TGTGCCAGCTCACCAGACCACAGGGGAACTAATGAAAAACTGTTTTTT
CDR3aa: CASSPDHRGTNEKLFF

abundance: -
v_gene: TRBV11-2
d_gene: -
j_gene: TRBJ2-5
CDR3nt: TGTGCCAGCAGCTTAGGTCGGGGAAAGGGGGAGACCCAGTACTTC
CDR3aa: CASSLGRGKGETQYF

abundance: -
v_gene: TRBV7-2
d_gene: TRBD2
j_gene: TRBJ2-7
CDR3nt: TGTGCCAGCAGCTGGGGCCGGGGGGACGAGCAGTACTTC
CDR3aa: CASSWGRGDEQYF

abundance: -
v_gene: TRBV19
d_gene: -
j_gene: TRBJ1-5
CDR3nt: TGTGCCAGTAAGGAGTTGGGGGGGCAGGGGAATCAGCCCCAGCATTTT
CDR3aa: CASKELGGQGNQPQHF

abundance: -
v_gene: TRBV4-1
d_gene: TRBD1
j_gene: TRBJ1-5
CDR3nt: TGCGCCAGCAGCCCGGGACAGGGGACGAGCAATCAGCCCCAGCATTTT
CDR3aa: CASSPGQGTSNQPQHF

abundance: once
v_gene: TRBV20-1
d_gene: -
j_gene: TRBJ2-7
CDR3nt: TGCAGTGCTAGCTTGGGAGGCGAGCAGTACTTC
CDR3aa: CSASLGGEQYF

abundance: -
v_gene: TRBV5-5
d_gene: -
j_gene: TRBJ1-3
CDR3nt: TGTGCCAGCAGCTTTGCCCTGATGCTATCTGGAAACACCATATATTTT
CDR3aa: CASSFALMLSGNTIYF

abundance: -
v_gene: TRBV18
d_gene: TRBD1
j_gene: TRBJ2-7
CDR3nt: TGTGCCAGCTCACCACCGCTCGGACAGGGGTTATACGAGCAGTACTTC
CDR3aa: CASSPPLGQGLYEQYF

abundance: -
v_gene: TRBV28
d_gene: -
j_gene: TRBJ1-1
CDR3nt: TGTGCCAGCAGTTCACGGAGGCGGGTAAACACTGAAGCTTTCTTT
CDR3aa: CASSSRRRVNTEAFF

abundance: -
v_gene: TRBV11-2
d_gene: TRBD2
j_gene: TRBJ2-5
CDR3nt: TGTGCCAGCAGTTTAACCGAGGGATGGAGTCTCACTAGCGGGGGGCGACAAGAGACCCAGTACTTC
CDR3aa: CASSLTEGWSLTSGGRQETQYF

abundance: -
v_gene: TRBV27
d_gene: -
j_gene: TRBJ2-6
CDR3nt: TGTGCCAGCAGTTACCAGTTGGGGGTGGAGGCCAACGTCCTGACTTTC
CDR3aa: CASSYQLGVEANVLTF

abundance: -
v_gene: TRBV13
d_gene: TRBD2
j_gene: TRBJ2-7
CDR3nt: TGTGCCAGCAGTTTAGCGGGGGGCTTCTACGAGCAGTACTTC
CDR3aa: CASSLAGGFYEQYF

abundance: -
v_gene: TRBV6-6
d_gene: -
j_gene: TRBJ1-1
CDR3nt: TGTGCCAGCAGTCCTAGGCCAACAGGGCAAGAGTATTTGGACACTGAAGCTTTCTTT
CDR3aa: CASSPRPTGQEYLDTEAFF

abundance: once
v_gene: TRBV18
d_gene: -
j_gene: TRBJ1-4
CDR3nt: TGTGCCAGCTCACCACCGGGGGCGCAGGCTAATGAAAAACTGTTTTTT
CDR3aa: CASSPPGAQANEKLFF

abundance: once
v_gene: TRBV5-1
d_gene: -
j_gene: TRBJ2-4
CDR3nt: TGCGCCAGCAGCTCCAAGGGGGACAAAAACATTCAGTACTTC
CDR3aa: CASSSKGDKNIQYF

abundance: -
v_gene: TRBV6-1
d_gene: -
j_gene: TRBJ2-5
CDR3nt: TGTGCCAGCAGTGAAGAAGTGGGCCGGGCGGAGACCCAGTACTTC
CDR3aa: CASSEEVGRAETQYF

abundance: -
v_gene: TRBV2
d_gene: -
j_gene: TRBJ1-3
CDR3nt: TGTGCCAGCTTCCAGGGGAACACCATATATTTT
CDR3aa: CASFQGNTIYF

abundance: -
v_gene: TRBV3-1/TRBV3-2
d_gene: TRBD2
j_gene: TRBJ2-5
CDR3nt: TGTGCCAGCAGCCAAGGGTTAGCGGGGGGTCAAGAGACCCAGTACTTC
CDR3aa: CASSQGLAGGQETQYF

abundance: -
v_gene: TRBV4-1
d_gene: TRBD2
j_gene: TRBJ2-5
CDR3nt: TGCGCCAGCAGCCAAGGACAACTAGCGGGGGGCCAGGGCGAGACCCAGTACTTC
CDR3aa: CASSQGQLAGGQGETQYF

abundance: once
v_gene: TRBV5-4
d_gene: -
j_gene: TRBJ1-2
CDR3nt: TGTGCCAGCAGCTTGGTAGTGTCAGAAGGTTATGGCTACACCTTC
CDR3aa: CASSLVVSEGYGYTF

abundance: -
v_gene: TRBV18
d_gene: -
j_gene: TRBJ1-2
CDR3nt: TGTGCCAGCTCACCCGGATCTGAACTCGCCTATGGCTACACCTTC
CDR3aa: CASSPGSELAYGYTF

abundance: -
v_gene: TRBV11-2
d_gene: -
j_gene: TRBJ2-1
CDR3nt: TGTGCCAGCAGCTCCGGACAGAAATCCTACAATGAGCAGTTCTTC
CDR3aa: CASSSGQKSYNEQFF

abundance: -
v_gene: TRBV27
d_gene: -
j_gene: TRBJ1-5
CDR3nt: TGTGCCAGCAGTTTAGAATTTAGCAATCAGCCCCAGCATTTT
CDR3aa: CASSLEFSNQPQHF

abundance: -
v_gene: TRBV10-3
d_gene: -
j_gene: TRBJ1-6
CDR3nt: TGTGCCATCAGTGAGTCCGGAAATTCACCCCTCCACTTT
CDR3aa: CAISESGNSPLHF

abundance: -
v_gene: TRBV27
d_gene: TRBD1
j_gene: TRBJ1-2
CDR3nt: TGTGCCAGCAGTCCTCGGACAGGACTCTATGGCTACACCTTC
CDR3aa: CASSPRTGLYGYTF

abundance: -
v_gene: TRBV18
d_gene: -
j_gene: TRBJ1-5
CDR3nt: TGTGCCAGCTCACCACCGGAGGGTCGGCCCCAGCATTTT
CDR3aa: CASSPPEGRPQHF

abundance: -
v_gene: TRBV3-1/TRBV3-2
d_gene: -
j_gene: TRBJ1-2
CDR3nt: TGTGCCAGCAGCCAAGATGGGGCTCGCTATGGCTACACCTTC
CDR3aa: CASSQDGARYGYTF

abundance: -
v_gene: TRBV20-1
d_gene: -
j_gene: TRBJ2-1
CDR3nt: TGCAGTGCTAGTCAAGGGGTGCCCTACAATGAGCAGTTCTTC
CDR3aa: CSASQGVPYNEQFF

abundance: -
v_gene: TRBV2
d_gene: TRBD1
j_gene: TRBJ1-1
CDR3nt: TGTGCCGGGAGGGACAGTTTGAACACTGAAGCTTTCTTT
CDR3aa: CAGRDSLNTEAFF

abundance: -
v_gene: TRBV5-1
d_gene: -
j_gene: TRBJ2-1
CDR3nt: TGCGCCAGCAGCACCGGACGGTTGGAGCAGTTCTTC
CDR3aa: CASSTGRLEQFF

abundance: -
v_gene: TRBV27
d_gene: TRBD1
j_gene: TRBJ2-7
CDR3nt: TGTGCCAGCAGTCCGAACAGGGGCCCCGCCGAGCAGTACTTC
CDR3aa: CASSPNRGPAEQYF

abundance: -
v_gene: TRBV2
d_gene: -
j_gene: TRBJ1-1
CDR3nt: TGTGCCAGCAGACCAGAGGTTGAAGCTTTCTTT
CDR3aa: CASRPEVEAFF

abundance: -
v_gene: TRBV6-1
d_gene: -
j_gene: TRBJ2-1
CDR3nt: TGTGCCAGCAGTGAAGCGCTTCGAAGGAATGAGCAGTTCTTC
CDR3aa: CASSEALRRNEQFF

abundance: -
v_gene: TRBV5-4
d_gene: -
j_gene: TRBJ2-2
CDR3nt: TGTGCCAGCAGCTTCGACACCGGGGAGCTGTTTTTT
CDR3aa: CASSFDTGELFF

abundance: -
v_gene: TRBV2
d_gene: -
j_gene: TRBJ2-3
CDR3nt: TGTGCCAGCAGTGGGGTACGGGGGGCGTCCACAGATACGCAGTATTTT
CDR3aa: CASSGVRGASTDTQYF